These 14 T cell receptor beta chains originate from one sample sequenced in a study of identical twins. TCRdb re-derived calls from the 5' RACE reads in MiXCR, one entry per CDR3 protein. The sample lists roughly 720,000 distinct CDR3 sequences, roughly 18% seen once, with around 13% in the top ten. Another study also made use of these data, one on T cells expressing NK-cell markers.

Sequencing was done on a sample of PBMCs. The receptors were gathered from a woman younger than 35 in good health.

The chain links TRBV5-1 to TRBJ2-7; 7 positions match TRBD2. Germline values: CDR1 SGHRS, CDR2 YFSETQ. The CDR3 is made up of 14 amino acids. V dropped 3 bases and J dropped 1; count of bases not matched to a gene: 4. The CDR3 coding sequence is TGCGCCAGCAGCTCAGCCGGGAGGTCCTACGAGCAGTACTTC. It specifies CASSSAGRSYEQYF.

This clonotype was seen only a few times. The V gene is TRBV29-1, the J gene TRBJ1-1; 8 bases align to TRBD1. The CDR3 sequence is 12 residues long. Germline V gene sequence: CDR1 SQVTM, CDR2 ANQGSEA. V lost 7 bases, J lost 6 bases, and 7 bases stayed unmatched. The CDR3 spells CSANDRGAEAFF. The CDR3 DNA reads TGCAGCGCCAACGACAGGGGCGCTGAAGCTTTCTTT.

The chain employs TRBV6-1 and TRBJ2-7; TRBD1 might be the D (6 bases). The CDR3 length is 13 residues. The ends were cut back, 6 bases at V and 7 bases at J, with 16 bases in the middle. The germline CDR1 and CDR2 sequences are MNHNS and SASEGT. Written as DNA, the CDR3 is TGTGCCAGCAGGGGGGCAGGATTGGTAGAGCAGTACTTC. Translated: CASRGAGLVEQYF.

The chain uses TRBV25-1 and TRBJ2-1; 9 bases are a match to TRBD1. The V and J ends lost 3 bases and 2 bases, in that order; junction bases with no gene match: 2. From germline, CDR1 is MGHDK and CDR2 SYGVNS. The CDR3 covers 15 residues. DNA for the CDR3: TGTGCCAGCAGTGAGGGACAGGGCCCCTACAATGAGCAGTTCTTC. This codes for CASSEGQGPYNEQFF.

This clonotype was detected a few times. The chain carries TRBV20-1 and TRBJ2-3; D gene unclear. The CDR3 has 13 residues. CDR1 and CDR2 from the germline V gene are DFQATT and SNEGSKA (reference sequence). V lost 7 bases, J lost 3 bases, and 14 bases lay in between. CDR3 sequence reads: CSGLGLKTDTQYF. In DNA, the CDR3 is TGCAGTGGGCTAGGGTTAAAGACAGATACGCAGTATTTT.

The genes are TRBV12-3 or TRBV12-4 and TRBJ2-1; D may match TRBD1 or TRBD2 (5 bases each). V lost 5 bases, J lost 4 bases, and 12 bases lay in between. CDR3 length: 14 amino acids. CDR3 in DNA: TGTGCCAGCAGTGGGGGTTGGGGATACAATGAGCAGTTCTTC. This gives the protein CASSGGWGYNEQFF.

The sample holds a few counts of this clonotype. The chain joins TRBV7-9 to TRBJ1-1; D remains ambiguous. Germline V gene data show CDR1 as SEHNR and CDR2 as FQNEAQ (reference sequence). V was trimmed by 4 bases and J by 3 bases, leaving 9 bases between them. The CDR3 totals 13 residues. CDR3 nucleotide sequence: TGTGCCAGCAGCTCCGTGAGGGACACTGAAGCTTTCTTT. Encoded protein: CASSSVRDTEAFF.

CDR3 sequence reads: CASSTHREAYGYTF. CDR3 coding DNA: TGTGCCAGCAGCACTCACAGGGAGGCCTATGGCTACACCTTC. The rearrangement joins TRBV9 to TRBJ1-2, with D possibly being TRBD1 (6 bases). In germline, CDR1 is SGDLS, CDR2 YYNGEE. There are 14 residues in the CDR3. Trimming removed 4 bases from V and 4 bases from J, with 14 bases in between. Full variable domain (rest looked up from reference TRBV9 and TRBJ1-2): DSGVTQTPKHLITATGQRVTLRCSPRSGDLSVYWYQQSLDQGLQFLIQYYNGEERAKGNILERFSAQQFPDLHSELNLSSLELGDSALYFCASSTHREAYGYTFGSGTRLTVV.

The V gene is TRBV5-1, the J gene TRBJ2-1, with D perhaps assigned TRBD1 or TRBD2 (6 bases each). V was pared by 0 bases and J by 7 bases, with 14 bases between. The V gene's germline CDR1 is SGHRS and CDR2 YFSETQ. CDR3 length: 15 amino acids. The chain's CDR3 is CASSLDPGALNEQFF. In nucleotides, the CDR3 is TGCGCCAGCAGCTTGGACCCGGGGGCCTTAAATGAGCAGTTCTTC.

The J gene is TRBJ2-7, the V gene TRBV3-1; 8 bases map to TRBD2. J was trimmed by 7 bases and V by 8 bases; bases with no gene match: 13. This CDR3 has 14 amino acids. CDR1 is LGHDT and CDR2 is YNNKEL in the germline V gene (reference sequence). CDR3: CASCRGAGEYEQYF. In DNA, the CDR3 is TGTGCCAGCTGCCGGGGAGCGGGAGAATATGAGCAGTACTTC.

This rearrangement joins TRBV11-3 to TRBJ2-1; 8 nucleotides line up with TRBD2. The CDR3 is made up of 16 amino acids. The V segment lost 0 bases and the J segment 1 base; nucleotides outside the gene matches: 2. Germline CDR1 and CDR2: SGHNT and YENEEA. The CDR3 DNA is TGTGCCAGCAGCTTAGATCGGGGGGGATCCTACAATGAGCAGTTCTTC. Translating gives CASSLDRGGSYNEQFF.

The sample holds a few counts of this clonotype. CDR3 residues: CATSRDRPGGYADEQFF. Here the CDR3 DNA reads TGTGCCACCAGCAGAGATCGACCGGGAGGGTACGCCGATGAGCAGTTCTTC. The chain employs TRBV15 and TRBJ2-1; TRBD2 agrees at 8 bases. Germline V gives CDR1 LNHNV, CDR2 YYDKDF (reference sequence). V shed 0 bases and J 8 bases; nucleotides not matched to a gene: 12. The CDR3 spans 17 residues. Using reference TRBV15 and TRBJ2-1 for the parts outside the CDR3, the full variable domain is DAMVIQNPRYQVTQFGKPVTLSCSQTLNHNVMYWYQQKSSQAPKLLFHYYDKDFNNEADTPDNFQSRRPNTSFCFLDIRSPGLGDTAMYLCATSRDRPGGYADEQFFGPGTRLTVL.

This rearrangement joins TRBV20-1 to TRBJ2-5; a possible D gene is TRBD2 (6 bases). Germline lookup yields CDR1 DFQATT and CDR2 SNEGSKA (reference sequence). The CDR3 length is 14 residues. V was shortened by 4 bases and J by 4 bases, with 16 bases between the two germline ends. DNA of the CDR3: TGCAGTGCTAAGGCCCCAGTCGGGGGAGAGACCCAGTACTTC. Amino acids: CSAKAPVGGETQYF.

This clonotype has more than one count but fewer than ten. In DNA form, the CDR3 reads TGCAGTGCTATCGGGGCGGGAGAGACCGGGGAGCTGTTTTTT. This translates into CSAIGAGETGELFF. The chain has TRBV20-1 and TRBJ2-2; 7 nucleotides agree with TRBD2. The CDR3 has 14 amino acids. J gave up 5 bases and V 4 bases, and 7 bases lay outside the gene matches. The germline V gene has CDR1 DFQATT and CDR2 SNEGSKA (reference sequence).